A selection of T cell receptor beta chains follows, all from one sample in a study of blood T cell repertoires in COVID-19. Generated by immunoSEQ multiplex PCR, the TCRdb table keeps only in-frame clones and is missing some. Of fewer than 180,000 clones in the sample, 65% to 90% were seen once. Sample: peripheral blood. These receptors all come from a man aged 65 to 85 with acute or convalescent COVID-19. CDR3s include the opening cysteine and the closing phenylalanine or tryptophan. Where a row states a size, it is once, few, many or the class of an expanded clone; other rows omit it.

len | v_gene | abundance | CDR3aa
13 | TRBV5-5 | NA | CASSLIGEVEQYF
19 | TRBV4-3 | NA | CASSQEGGAGGPGANVLTF
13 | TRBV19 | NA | CASSIIMNTEAFF
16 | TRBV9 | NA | CASSVGLAGIEETQYF
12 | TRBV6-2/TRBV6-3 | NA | CASSRGLSEQFF
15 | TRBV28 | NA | CASSSPGATNEKLFF
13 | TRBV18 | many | CASSGGKNQPQHF
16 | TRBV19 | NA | CASSTLGLAVTDTQYF
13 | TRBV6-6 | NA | CASCDRSSYEQYF
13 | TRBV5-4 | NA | CASSSPAYNEQFF